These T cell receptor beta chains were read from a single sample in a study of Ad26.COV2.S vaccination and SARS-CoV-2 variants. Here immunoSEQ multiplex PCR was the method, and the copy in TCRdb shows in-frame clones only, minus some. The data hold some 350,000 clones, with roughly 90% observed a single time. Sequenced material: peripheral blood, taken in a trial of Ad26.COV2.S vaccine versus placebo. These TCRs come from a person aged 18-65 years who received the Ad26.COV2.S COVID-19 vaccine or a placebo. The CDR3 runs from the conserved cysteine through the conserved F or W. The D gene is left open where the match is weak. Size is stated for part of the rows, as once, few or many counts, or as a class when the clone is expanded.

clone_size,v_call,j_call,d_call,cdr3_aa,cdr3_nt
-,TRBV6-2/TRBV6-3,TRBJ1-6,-,CASSYGVGGYNSPLHF,TGTGCCAGCAGTTATGGTGTTGGGGGCTATAATTCACCCCTCCACTTT
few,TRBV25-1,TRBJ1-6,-,CASGNRVGSPLHF,TGTGCCAGCGGCAACAGGGTTGGTTCACCCCTCCACTTT
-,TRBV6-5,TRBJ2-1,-,CASSYRSGREQFF,TGTGCCAGCAGTTACCGGTCCGGACGTGAGCAGTTCTTC
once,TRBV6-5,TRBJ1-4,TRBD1,CASSYRGTANEKLFF,TGTGCCAGCAGTTACCGCGGGACAGCTAATGAAAAACTGTTTTTT
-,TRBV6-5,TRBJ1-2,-,CASSYSDGRYGYTF,TGTGCCAGCAGTTACTCCGACGGAAGATATGGCTACACCTTC
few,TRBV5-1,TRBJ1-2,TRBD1,CASSLAAGTGGYGYTF,TGCGCCAGCAGCTTGGCCGCCGGGACAGGGGGCTATGGCTACACCTTC
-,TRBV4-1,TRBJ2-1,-,CASSQVAGTSDEQFF,TGCGCCAGCAGCCAAGTTGCAGGGACTTCAGATGAGCAGTTCTTC
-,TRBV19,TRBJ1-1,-,CASSVGRGTEAFF,TGTGCCAGTAGTGTAGGGAGAGGCACTGAAGCTTTCTTT
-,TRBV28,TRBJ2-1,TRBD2,CASSLTSGSYYNEQFF,TGTGCCAGCAGCCTGACTAGCGGGAGTTATTACAATGAGCAGTTCTTC
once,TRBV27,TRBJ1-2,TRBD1,CASSFGQGGDYGYTF,TGTGCCAGCAGTTTCGGACAGGGCGGGGACTATGGCTACACCTTC
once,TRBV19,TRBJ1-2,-,CASNPGISYPNYGYTF,TGTGCCAGTAATCCGGGTATAAGTTATCCTAACTATGGCTACACCTTC
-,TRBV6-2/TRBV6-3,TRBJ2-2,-,CASSFNPVRGELFF,TGTGCCAGCAGCTTCAACCCCGTCCGGGGAGAGCTGTTTTTT
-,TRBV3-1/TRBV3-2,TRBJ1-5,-,CASSQKIWDNQPQHF,TGTGCCAGCAGCCAAAAAATCTGGGACAATCAGCCCCAGCATTTT
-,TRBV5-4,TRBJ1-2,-,CASSLGRENYGYTF,TGTGCCAGCAGTCTTGGACGGGAAAACTATGGCTACACCTTC
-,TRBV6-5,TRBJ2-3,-,CASSYSTGQPDTQYF,TGTGCCAGCAGTTACTCGACAGGACAACCAGATACGCAGTATTTT
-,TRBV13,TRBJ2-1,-,CASGEWGATGEQFF,TGTGCCAGCGGGGAATGGGGGGCGACGGGAGAGCAGTTCTTC
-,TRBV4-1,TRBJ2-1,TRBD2,CASSHYLAGVSYNEQFF,TGCGCCAGCAGCCATTACCTAGCGGGAGTTTCTTACAATGAGCAGTTCTTC
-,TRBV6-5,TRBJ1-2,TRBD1,CASRLTRGDYGYTF,TGTGCCAGCAGATTAACCAGGGGGGACTATGGCTACACCTTC
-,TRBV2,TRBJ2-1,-,CASEAGEYNEQFF,TGTGCCAGCGAGGCAGGGGAATACAATGAGCAGTTCTTC
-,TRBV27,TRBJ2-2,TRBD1,CASSSQGAYITGELFF,TGTGCCAGCAGTTCCCAGGGGGCCTACATCACCGGGGAGCTGTTTTTT
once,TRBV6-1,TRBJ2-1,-,CASSEEGTQYNEQFF,TGTGCCAGCAGTGAAGAGGGGACCCAGTACAATGAGCAGTTCTTC
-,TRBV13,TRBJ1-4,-,CASSLESASNEKLFF,TGTGCCAGCAGCTTAGAATCCGCGTCGAATGAAAAACTGTTTTTT
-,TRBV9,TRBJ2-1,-,CASSVDWDNEQFF,TGTGCCAGCAGCGTAGACTGGGACAATGAGCAGTTCTTC
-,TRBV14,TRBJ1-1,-,CASSQDWYTEAFF,TGTGCCAGCAGCCAAGATTGGTACACTGAAGCTTTCTTT
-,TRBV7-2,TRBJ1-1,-,CASRATELNTEAFF,TGTGCCAGCAGGGCGACAGAATTGAACACTGAAGCTTTCTTT
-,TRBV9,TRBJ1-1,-,CASSVGLPLNTEAFF,TGTGCCAGCAGCGTAGGTTTGCCCCTGAACACTGAAGCTTTCTTT
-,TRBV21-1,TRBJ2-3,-,CASSMGPRPKEEDTQYF,TGTGCCAGCAGTATGGGCCCCAGGCCCAAAGAGGAAGATACGCAGTATTTT
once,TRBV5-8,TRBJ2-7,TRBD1,CASSSWTGSEQYF,TGTGCCAGCAGCTCCTGGACAGGGTCCGAGCAGTACTTC
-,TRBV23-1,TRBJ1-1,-,CASSQRTATLKLSLAPATEAFF,-
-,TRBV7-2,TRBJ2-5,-,CASSLEWEETQYF,TGTGCCAGCAGCTTAGAGTGGGAAGAGACCCAGTACTTC
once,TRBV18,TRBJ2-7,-,CASSPGGPRGEQYF,TGTGCCAGCTCACCAGGGGGCCCTCGAGGCGAGCAGTACTTC
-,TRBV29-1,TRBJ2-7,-,CSAEQERHSYEQYF,TGCAGCGCCGAGCAAGAGAGGCACTCCTACGAGCAGTACTTC
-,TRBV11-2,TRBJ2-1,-,CASGQGLNEQFF,TGTGCCAGCGGGCAGGGTCTAAATGAGCAGTTCTTC
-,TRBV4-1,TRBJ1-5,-,CASSQVVRGYSNQPQHF,TGCGCCAGCAGCCAAGTGGTCAGGGGTTATAGCAATCAGCCCCAGCATTTT
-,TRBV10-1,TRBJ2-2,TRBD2,CASSDSGGAGGGELFF,TGCGCCAGCAGTGACAGCGGGGGGGCCGGAGGCGGGGAGCTGTTTTTT
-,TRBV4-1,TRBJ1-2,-,CASSQEPGLRYGYTF,TGCGCCAGCAGCCAAGAGCCGGGTTTAAGATATGGCTACACCTTC
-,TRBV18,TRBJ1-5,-,CASSPRDGNQPQHF,TGTGCCAGCTCACCGCGGGACGGGAATCAGCCCCAGCATTTT
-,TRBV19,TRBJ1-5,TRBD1,CASRETGGLNQPQHF,TGTGCCAGTAGAGAGACAGGGGGGCTCAATCAGCCCCAGCATTTT
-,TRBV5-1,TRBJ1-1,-,CASSLHQEGENTEAFF,TGCGCCAGCAGCCTACATCAAGAGGGGGAGAACACTGAAGCTTTCTTT
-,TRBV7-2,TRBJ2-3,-,CASSLLRDTQYF,TGTGCCAGCAGCTTACTGCGGGATACGCAGTATTTT
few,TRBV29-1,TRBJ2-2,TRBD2,CSVEGTGGPSGAGELFF,TGCAGCGTTGAAGGGACGGGAGGGCCCTCGGGTGCCGGGGAGCTGTTTTTT
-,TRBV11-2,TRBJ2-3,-,CASRLGVKATDTQYF,TGTGCCAGCAGATTGGGGGTTAAGGCAACAGATACGCAGTATTTT
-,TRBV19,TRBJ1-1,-,CASSLGRGNTEAFF,TGTGCCAGTAGTCTGGGCAGGGGGAACACTGAAGCTTTCTTT
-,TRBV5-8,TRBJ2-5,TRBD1,CASSHIGTVQETQYF,TGTGCCAGCAGCCATATAGGGACAGTCCAAGAGACCCAGTACTTC
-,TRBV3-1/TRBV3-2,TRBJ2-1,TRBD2,CASSQDRGGRSNEQFF,TGTGCCAGCAGCCAAGACCGGGGGGGCCGAAGCAATGAGCAGTTCTTC
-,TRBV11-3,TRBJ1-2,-,CASSTPTGSNYGYTF,TGTGCCAGCAGCACCCCGACAGGCTCTAACTATGGCTACACCTTC
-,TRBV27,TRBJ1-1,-,CASSGLPSNTEAFF,TGTGCCAGCAGTGGGCTACCATCGAACACTGAAGCTTTCTTT
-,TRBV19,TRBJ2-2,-,CASSIYTGELFF,TGTGCCAGTAGTATATACACCGGGGAGCTGTTTTTT
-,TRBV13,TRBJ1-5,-,CASSLSLGGGNSNQPQHF,TGTGCCAGCAGCTTAAGTCTCGGGGGGGGAAATAGCAATCAGCCCCAGCATTTT
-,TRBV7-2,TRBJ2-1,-,CASSTPGSHEQFF,TGTGCCAGCAGCACTCCCGGGTCGCATGAGCAGTTCTTC